This T cell receptor beta chain was retrieved from a study of human T cells and chemical hapten exposure. CDR1 is LNHNV and CDR2 is YYDKDF in the germline V gene (reference sequence). CDR3 length equals 15 residues. V was clipped by 3 bases and J by 3 bases; unmatched bases: 8. TCRdb independently ran MiXCR on the RACE reads; one entry per CDR3 protein. The repertoire holds about 40,000 distinct CDR3 sequences, with 3% to 4% as singletons. Time point here: patch test 2, 6 weeks after DPC sensitization. Treatment given: therapeutic diphenylcyclopropenone sensitization with weekly scalp DPC. The rearrangement links TRBV15 to TRBJ2-7; 7 nucleotides align to TRBD2. Sample: whole blood, taken in connection with sensitization to the hapten diphenylcyclopropenone (DPC). The TCR was taken from a middle-aged man with alopecia areata. Some clones in this sample may be carry-over from other donors' samples. The CDR3, as DNA: TGTGCCACCAGCAGGCACCCCAGCGGGGACTACGAGCAGTACTTC. The encoded protein is CATSRHPSGDYEQYF.